This is a list of T cell receptor beta chains from one sample in a study of T cells after yellow fever vaccination. TCRdb re-analysed the 5' RACE reads in MiXCR, keeping a single row per CDR3 protein. Of more than 200,000 distinct CDR3 sequences listed, more than 3.5% are singletons. The specimen comprised PBMCs, sampled 15 days after the yellow fever booster vaccination. The receptor set was obtained from a man aged 18 to 30 who received the YFV17D yellow fever vaccine. CDR3s include the opening cysteine and the closing phenylalanine or tryptophan. Each record gives: clone size, D gene, CDR3 length, J gene, V gene, CDR3 protein, CDR3 DNA. A D gene is named only where the DNA matches it firmly. Only part of the rows carry a size: once, few, many, or a class if the clone is expanded.

size: many; D: NA; length: 14; J: TRBJ1-2; V: TRBV12-3/TRBV12-4; CDR3: CASSFRGRGYGYTF; DNA: TGTGCCAGCAGTTTCCGGGGCCGGGGCTATGGCTACACCTTC
size: many; D: NA; length: 15; J: TRBJ2-1; V: TRBV4-3; CDR3: CASSQEKARDREQFF; DNA: TGCGCCAGCAGCCAAGAAAAGGCAAGAGACCGCGAGCAGTTCTTC
size: many; D: NA; length: 16; J: TRBJ2-5; V: TRBV28; CDR3: CASSLMGGQGEETQYF; DNA: TGTGCCAGCAGTTTAATGGGCGGCCAGGGAGAAGAGACCCAGTACTTC
size: many; D: NA; length: 14; J: TRBJ2-1; V: TRBV6-6; CDR3: CASSPQPSHNEQFF; DNA: TGTGCCAGCAGTCCCCAGCCTAGCCACAATGAGCAGTTCTTC
size: many; D: NA; length: 13; J: TRBJ2-5; V: TRBV7-2; CDR3: CASTTWGQETQYF; DNA: TGTGCCAGCACCACGTGGGGGCAAGAGACCCAGTACTTC
size: many; D: NA; length: 15; J: TRBJ1-5; V: TRBV4-1; CDR3: CASSQDWGGEPPQHF; DNA: TGCGCCAGCAGCCAAGATTGGGGTGGGGAGCCGCCCCAGCATTTT
size: few; D: NA; length: 17; J: TRBJ1-2; V: TRBV5-8; CDR3: CASSFGSLQGEFYGYTF; DNA: TGTGCCAGCAGCTTTGGGTCGTTACAGGGAGAATTCTATGGCTACACCTTC
size: many; D: NA; length: 12; J: TRBJ1-1; V: TRBV12-3/TRBV12-4; CDR3: CASSSEGIEAFF; DNA: TGTGCCAGCAGTTCGGAAGGGATTGAAGCTTTCTTT
size: many; D: NA; length: 15; J: TRBJ1-5; V: TRBV4-2; CDR3: CASSQDIGGHQPQHF; DNA: TGTGCCAGCAGCCAAGATATTGGGGGACATCAGCCCCAGCATTTT
size: many; D: NA; length: 15; J: TRBJ2-3; V: TRBV11-2; CDR3: CASSHVRGRTDTQYF; DNA: TGTGCCAGCAGCCACGTCCGGGGGAGAACGGATACGCAGTATTTT
size: NA; D: NA; length: 15; J: TRBJ1-6; V: TRBV9; CDR3: CASSLGRGYNSPLHF; DNA: TGTGCCAGCAGCCTAGGACGAGGCTATAATTCACCCCTCCACTTT
size: many; D: NA; length: 15; J: TRBJ2-5; V: TRBV10-3; CDR3: CAISAGKAVQETQYF; DNA: TGTGCCATCAGTGCTGGGAAGGCCGTCCAAGAGACCCAGTACTTC
size: many; D: TRBD1; length: 13; J: TRBJ2-3; V: TRBV19; CDR3: CATRTGRTDTQYF; DNA: TGTGCCACCAGGACAGGGAGAACAGATACGCAGTATTTT
size: many; D: NA; length: 14; J: TRBJ1-2; V: TRBV7-7; CDR3: CASGYRAGNYGYTF; DNA: TGTGCTAGCGGTTACAGGGCTGGTAACTATGGCTACACCTTC
size: many; D: TRBD1; length: 17; J: TRBJ1-5; V: TRBV6-2/TRBV6-3; CDR3: CASSTRRTGTPNQPQHF; DNA: TGTGCCAGCAGTACAAGACGGACAGGGACGCCCAATCAGCCCCAGCATTTT
size: many; D: TRBD2; length: 15; J: TRBJ2-1; V: TRBV6-2/TRBV6-3; CDR3: CASSYDSGAYNEQFF; DNA: TGTGCCAGCAGTTACGATAGCGGGGCATACAATGAGCAGTTCTTC
size: many; D: TRBD1; length: 14; J: TRBJ1-2; V: TRBV7-9; CDR3: CASTTPTGPYGYTF; DNA: TGTGCCAGCACCACCCCGACAGGGCCCTATGGCTACACCTTC
size: many; D: NA; length: 13; J: TRBJ1-6; V: TRBV7-3; CDR3: CASSLTDPRPLHF; DNA: TGTGCCAGCAGCCTCACGGACCCTCGTCCCCTCCACTTT
size: many; D: NA; length: 13; J: TRBJ2-5; V: TRBV28; CDR3: CASSHGRKETQYF; DNA: TGTGCCAGCAGTCATGGCCGAAAAGAGACCCAGTACTTC
size: many; D: TRBD1; length: 14; J: TRBJ2-1; V: TRBV20-1; CDR3: CSAGGRDRGNEQFF; DNA: TGCAGTGCTGGGGGGAGGGACAGGGGAAATGAGCAGTTCTTC
size: many; D: NA; length: 16; J: TRBJ2-5; V: TRBV7-2; CDR3: CASSPLPRGGGETQYF; DNA: TGTGCCAGCAGCCCACTTCCCAGGGGAGGGGGAGAGACCCAGTACTTC
size: many; D: NA; length: 15; J: TRBJ2-3; V: TRBV20-1; CDR3: CSARGTEGHPDTQYF; DNA: TGCAGTGCTAGGGGGACCGAGGGCCATCCAGATACGCAGTATTTT
size: many; D: TRBD2; length: 17; J: TRBJ2-3; V: TRBV6-5; CDR3: CASRWDGGAFRTDTQYF; DNA: TGTGCCAGCAGATGGGACGGGGGGGCATTTCGTACAGATACGCAGTATTTT
size: many; D: NA; length: 15; J: TRBJ2-3; V: TRBV27; CDR3: CASSLTPGDAYTQYF; DNA: TGTGCCAGCAGTCTCACACCAGGGGACGCCTATACGCAGTATTTT
size: many; D: NA; length: 14; J: TRBJ2-5; V: TRBV11-2; CDR3: CASSLTNRQETQYF; DNA: TGTGCCAGCAGCCTCACCAACAGACAAGAGACCCAGTACTTC
size: many; D: TRBD1; length: 17; J: TRBJ1-5; V: TRBV7-2; CDR3: CASSLRGRGTSNQPQHF; DNA: TGTGCCAGCAGCTTAAGGGGGCGAGGTACTAGCAATCAGCCCCAGCATTTT
size: many; D: NA; length: 14; J: TRBJ2-5; V: TRBV7-9; CDR3: CASSPGTSQETQYF; DNA: TGTGCCAGCAGCCCCGGGACTTCCCAAGAGACCCAGTACTTC
size: many; D: NA; length: 14; J: TRBJ2-3; V: TRBV12-3/TRBV12-4; CDR3: CASSFLGSTDTQYF; DNA: TGTGCCAGCAGTTTTCTGGGCAGCACAGATACGCAGTATTTT
size: many; D: NA; length: 15; J: TRBJ2-2; V: TRBV7-2; CDR3: CASSLGGTHTGELFF; DNA: TGTGCCAGCAGCTTAGGGGGGACACATACCGGGGAGCTGTTTTTT
size: many; D: NA; length: 14; J: TRBJ1-5; V: TRBV10-2; CDR3: CASTLGYSNQPQHF; DNA: TGCGCCAGCACGCTGGGATATAGCAATCAGCCCCAGCATTTT
size: many; D: NA; length: 15; J: TRBJ2-2; V: TRBV5-4; CDR3: CASSLGPANTGELFF; DNA: TGTGCCAGCAGCTTGGGCCCCGCGAACACCGGGGAGCTGTTTTTT
size: many; D: NA; length: 16; J: TRBJ1-1; V: TRBV10-3; CDR3: CAISVRAGGDNTEAFF; DNA: TGTGCCATCAGTGTACGAGCTGGGGGGGACAACACTGAAGCTTTCTTT
size: many; D: NA; length: 15; J: TRBJ1-4; V: TRBV9; CDR3: CASSVGQGLAEKLFF; DNA: TGTGCCAGCAGCGTAGGTCAGGGGCTGGCTGAAAAACTGTTTTTT
size: many; D: NA; length: 14; J: TRBJ2-1; V: TRBV7-3; CDR3: CASSLTFRDNEQFF; DNA: TGTGCCAGCAGCTTAACGTTTCGAGACAATGAGCAGTTCTTC
size: many; D: NA; length: 15; J: TRBJ1-2; V: TRBV27; CDR3: CASSFSGGAGYGYTF; DNA: TGTGCCAGCAGTTTTTCGGGGGGCGCCGGCTATGGCTACACCTTC
size: many; D: NA; length: 13; J: TRBJ2-5; V: TRBV7-3; CDR3: CASSFYPQETQYF; DNA: TGTGCCAGCAGCTTCTACCCCCAAGAGACCCAGTACTTC
size: many; D: NA; length: 15; J: TRBJ2-3; V: TRBV5-6; CDR3: CASSLDQGGSDTQYF; DNA: TGTGCCAGCAGCTTGGACCAGGGAGGTTCAGATACGCAGTATTTT
size: many; D: NA; length: 12; J: TRBJ2-3; V: TRBV4-1; CDR3: CASSQRGDTQYF; DNA: TGCGCCAGCAGCCAAAGAGGAGATACGCAGTATTTT
size: many; D: TRBD1; length: 15; J: TRBJ1-1; V: TRBV7-2; CDR3: CASSGWDSLSTEAFF; DNA: TGTGCCAGCAGCGGATGGGACAGTTTGAGCACTGAAGCTTTCTTT
size: many; D: NA; length: 15; J: TRBJ1-5; V: TRBV12-3/TRBV12-4; CDR3: CASSLGGVWNQPQHF; DNA: TGTGCCAGCAGTTTAGGTGGGGTCTGGAATCAGCCCCAGCATTTT
size: many; D: TRBD2; length: 16; J: TRBJ2-3; V: TRBV7-3; CDR3: CASSLYGGGATDTQYF; DNA: TGTGCCAGCAGCTTATATGGCGGGGGGGCTACAGATACGCAGTATTTT
size: many; D: NA; length: 13; J: TRBJ1-1; V: TRBV5-1; CDR3: CASSLAVNTEAFF; DNA: TGTGCCAGCAGTTTAGCAGTCAACACTGAAGCTTTCTTT
size: NA; D: NA; length: 14; J: TRBJ1-2; V: TRBV4-1; CDR3: CASSQVLSFYGYTF; DNA: TGCGCCAGCAGCCAAGTTCTCAGCTTCTATGGCTACACCTTC
size: many; D: NA; length: 13; J: TRBJ1-5; V: TRBV20-1; CDR3: CSARDRWGQPQHF; DNA: TGCAGTGCTAGAGATCGTTGGGGTCAGCCCCAGCATTTT
size: many; D: NA; length: 12; J: TRBJ2-7; V: TRBV15; CDR3: CATSRVGDEQYF; DNA: TGTGCCACCAGCAGAGTGGGAGACGAGCAGTACTTC
size: many; D: TRBD1; length: 15; J: TRBJ2-1; V: TRBV6-2/TRBV6-3; CDR3: CASTTGGHSYNEQFF; DNA: TGTGCCAGCACCACAGGGGGACATTCCTACAATGAGCAGTTCTTC
size: many; D: TRBD2; length: 14; J: TRBJ2-7; V: TRBV20-1; CDR3: CSARVAGGSYEQYF; DNA: TGCAGTGCTAGAGTGGCGGGAGGATCCTACGAGCAGTACTTC
size: many; D: NA; length: 12; J: TRBJ1-3; V: TRBV7-3; CDR3: CASSLDGNTIYF; DNA: TGTGCCAGCAGCTTAGACGGGAACACCATATATTTT
size: many; D: NA; length: 13; J: TRBJ2-7; V: TRBV5-6; CDR3: CASSFKDPYEQYF; DNA: TGTGCCAGCAGCTTTAAAGATCCCTACGAGCAGTACTTC
size: many; D: TRBD1; length: 14; J: TRBJ1-2; V: TRBV28; CDR3: CASSFSRGRGGYTF; DNA: TGTGCCAGCAGTTTTAGCAGGGGGCGAGGTGGCTACACCTTC
size: many; D: NA; length: 15; J: TRBJ2-1; V: TRBV5-1; CDR3: CASSYTGLSYNEQFF; DNA: TGCGCCAGCAGCTATACAGGTTTGTCGTACAATGAGCAGTTCTTC
size: many; D: NA; length: 14; J: TRBJ2-5; V: TRBV7-9; CDR3: CASTQAGGEETQYF; DNA: TGTGCCAGCACCCAAGCAGGCGGCGAAGAGACCCAGTACTTC
size: many; D: NA; length: 13; J: TRBJ1-1; V: TRBV20-1; CDR3: CSVPRRPDTEAFF; DNA: TGCAGTGTTCCAAGGCGCCCGGACACTGAAGCTTTCTTT
size: many; D: NA; length: 14; J: TRBJ2-1; V: TRBV6-5; CDR3: CASSYFGIGNEQFF; DNA: TGTGCCAGCAGTTACTTCGGGATAGGGAATGAGCAGTTCTTC
size: many; D: NA; length: 15; J: TRBJ1-5; V: TRBV21-1; CDR3: CASSKARNSNQPQHF; DNA: TGTGCCAGCAGCAAGGCCAGAAATAGCAATCAGCCCCAGCATTTT
size: many; D: NA; length: 15; J: TRBJ2-3; V: TRBV29-1; CDR3: CSVPDEIFWSDTQYF; DNA: TGCAGCGTGCCGGATGAGATATTTTGGTCAGATACGCAGTATTTT
size: many; D: NA; length: 16; J: TRBJ2-5; V: TRBV5-1; CDR3: CASSLTGRLPGETQYF; DNA: TGCGCCAGCAGCCTGACCGGACGGCTCCCCGGGGAGACCCAGTACTTC
size: many; D: TRBD2; length: 14; J: TRBJ2-1; V: TRBV24-1; CDR3: CATSTSGPTNEQFF; DNA: TGTGCCACCTCCACTAGCGGGCCGACCAATGAGCAGTTCTTC
size: many; D: NA; length: 13; J: TRBJ2-1; V: TRBV18; CDR3: CASSPRVLDEQFF; DNA: TGTGCCAGCTCTCCGAGGGTATTGGATGAGCAGTTCTTC
size: few; D: NA; length: 14; J: TRBJ1-5; V: TRBV3-1; CDR3: CASSQDTSNQPQHF; DNA: TGTGCCAGCAGCCAAGACACGAGCAATCAGCCCCAGCATTTT